One and the same sample provided the 8 T cell receptor beta chains below, sequenced in a study of glioma-infiltrating T cells after dendritic cell vaccination. The repertoire was sequenced with immunoSEQ multiplex PCR; TCRdb's copy has only in-frame clones and lacks some. The sample includes more than 85,000 clones, about 84% of them seen just once. The sample in question was blood, obtained before dendritic cell vaccination. Every receptor here comes from a human donor with glioblastoma.

The chain has TRBV10-3 and TRBJ1-2, with TRBD1 matching 7 bases. V shed 0 bases, J shed 5 bases, and the junction held 9 bases outside the gene matches. Germline-derived CDR1 and CDR2 are ENHRY and SYGVKD. CDR3 length equals 16 residues. Here the CDR3 DNA reads TGTGCCATCAGTGAGTCGGGACAGCGGGAGGGGTATGGCTACACCTTC. This codes for CAISESGQREGYGYTF.

V and J are TRBV7-9 and TRBJ2-3; D is undetermined. In germline, CDR1 is SEHNR, CDR2 FQNEAQ (reference sequence). The CDR3 is 14 residues long. V lost 5 bases to trimming and J lost 2 bases, with 11 bases between them. The CDR3 region is CASSPTLATDTQYF. The CDR3 nucleotides are TGTGCCAGCAGCCCAACCCTGGCCACAGATACGCAGTATTTT. The full variable domain, with the rest looked up from reference TRBV7-9 and TRBJ2-3, is DTGVSQNPRHKITKRGQNVTFRCDPISEHNRLYWYRQTLGQGPEFLTYFQNEAQLEKSRLLSDRFSAERPKGSFSTLEIQRTEQGDSAMYLCASSPTLATDTQYFGPGTRLTVL.

This clone was counted once. The rearrangement uses TRBV27 and TRBJ1-4; tentatively, D is TRBD1 (5 bases). Trimming shortened V by 4 bases and J by 7 bases, and 25 bases separated the two germline ends. The CDR3 runs to 18 residues. Germline lookup yields CDR1 MNHEY and CDR2 SMNVEV (reference sequence). CDR3 nucleotides: TGTGCCAGCAGTTCCAGGGTAATCGAGGCTACGAACCCTGAAAAACTGTTTTTT. Encoded protein: CASSSRVIEATNPEKLFF.

The rearrangement links TRBV7-6 to TRBJ1-5; no clear D. V lost 4 bases to trimming and J lost 4 bases, with 5 bases between them. The CDR3 is 12 amino acids. The germline V gene encodes CDR1 SGHVS and CDR2 FNYEAQ. CDR3 in DNA: TGTGCCAGCAGCTCGCGTAATCAGCCCCAGCATTTT. Its protein is CASSSRNQPQHF.

The rearrangement joins TRBV5-6 to TRBJ2-5, with TRBD2 identical over 10 bases. Trimming cost V 4 bases and J 7 bases; bases outside gene matches: 13. Per germline, CDR1 SGHDT and CDR2 YYEEEE. The CDR3 is made up of 16 amino acids. CDR3 nucleotides: TGTGCCAGCAGCCCTGGACCGACTAGCGGGCATGGGACCCAGTACTTC. This sequence encodes CASSPGPTSGHGTQYF.

This chain connects TRBV7-2 to TRBJ2-1; weak D call: TRBD2 (5 bases). CDR1 and CDR2 (germline): SGHTA, FQGNSA. The CDR3 spans 15 residues. Trimming stripped 3 bases from V and 0 bases from J, with 9 bases between. CDR3 DNA: TGTGCCAGCAGCTTTAGTGGGAGCTCCTACAATGAGCAGTTCTTC. Its translation is CASSFSGSSYNEQFF.

The rearrangement joins TRBV13 to TRBJ2-3; 7 bases are shared with TRBD1. Germline assignment: CDR1 PRHDT and CDR2 FYEKMQ (reference sequence). V gave up 5 bases and J gave up 1 base; unmatched junction bases: 6. The CDR3 covers 15 residues. The CDR3 protein is CASSLQGTRTDTQYF. CDR3 DNA sequence: TGTGCCAGCAGCCTACAGGGGACCCGCACAGATACGCAGTATTTT.

The chain has TRBV18 and TRBJ2-1, with TRBD2 matching over 9 bases. Germline loops: CDR1 KGHSH, CDR2 LQKENI. Unmatched junction bases numbered 6, after V lost 3 bases and J lost 9 bases. The length of the CDR3 is 14 residues. CDR3 coding DNA: TGTGCCAGCTCACCGGATAGCGGGAGAGGTGAGCAGTTCTTC. As protein: CASSPDSGRGEQFF.